This T cell receptor (beta chain) is from a study of technical replicates of blood from several donors. Produced via immunoSEQ multiplex PCR; TCRdb's table is partial and in-frame only. The sample lists tens of thousands of clones; about nine tenths were seen once. The CDR3 loop spans 14 amino acids. The germline V gene has CDR1 SGDLS and CDR2 YYNGEE. The J segment lost 2 bases and the V segment lost 2 bases, leaving 1 base of the junction unmatched. Sequenced sample: T cells isolated from PBMCs. This clonotype was obtained from a human donor in good health. This sequence joins TRBV9 and TRBJ2-3, with TRBD2 matching 8 bases. The CDR3 spells CASSVTSATDTQYF. CDR3 DNA sequence: TGTGCCAGCAGCGTGACTAGCGCCACAGATACGCAGTATTTT.